Listed here are 5 T cell receptor beta chains from one sample, sequenced in a study of cytomegalovirus exposure and HLA in healthy donors. Clones were read by immunoSEQ multiplex PCR, and TCRdb kept only the in-frame ones, dropping some. The data hold about 120,000 clones, with 70% to 90% observed a single time. Specimen: PBMCs. These receptors were taken from a woman younger than 30 in good health and CMV-seropositive.

The chain carries TRBV11-2 and TRBJ1-2, with 12 bases lining up with TRBD1. Germline V gene lookup returns CDR1 SGHAT and CDR2 FQNNGV. The CDR3 sequence is 16 residues long. V gave up 2 bases and J gave up 3 bases; unmatched junction bases: 4. This chain's CDR3 is CASSLRDRGRDYGYTF. For the CDR3, the DNA is TGTGCCAGCAGCTTAAGGGACAGGGGGCGAGACTATGGCTACACCTTC.

This chain links TRBV7-8 with TRBJ1-1; D is possibly TRBD1 (6 bases). The CDR3 has 16 amino acids. In germline, CDR1 is SGHVS, CDR2 FQNEAQ. V was trimmed by 0 bases and J by 4 bases, leaving 15 bases between them. CDR3 DNA sequence: TGTGCCAGCAGCTTAGCCTTCACAGGGCTCGGCACTGAAGCTTTCTTT. Protein sequence: CASSLAFTGLGTEAFF.

The chain recombines TRBV5-1 with TRBJ2-2; D uncertain. Germline V gives CDR1 SGHRS, CDR2 YFSETQ. V was shortened by 7 bases and J by 0 bases, with 13 bases between the two germline ends. CDR3 length equals 15 residues. CDR3 sequence reads: CASHRVGPNTGELFF. In DNA form, the CDR3 reads TGCGCCAGCCACCGGGTGGGTCCGAACACCGGGGAGCTGTTTTTT. The variable domain in full, with the rest retrieved from reference TRBV5-1 and TRBJ2-2, is KAGVTQTPRYLIKTRGQQVTLSCSPISGHRSVSWYQQTPGQGLQFLFEYFSETQRNKGNFPGRFSGRQFSNSRSEMNVSTLELGDSALYLCASHRVGPNTGELFFGEGSRLTVL.

V gene TRBV11-3 combines with J gene TRBJ2-1, with D perhaps matching TRBD1 (5 bases). The CDR3 has 16 residues. Germline V gives CDR1 SGHNT, CDR2 YENEEA. The germline V and J ends were trimmed by 3 bases and 0 bases, with 12 bases remaining between them. The CDR3 DNA reads as TGTGCCAGCAGCTTTTACACAGGTACCTCCTACAATGAGCAGTTCTTC. Translated: CASSFYTGTSYNEQFF.

This chain joins TRBV5-8 and TRBJ1-5; 7 nucleotides line up with TRBD1. The CDR3 runs 15 residues. V lost 0 bases and J lost 4; bases outside the gene matches: 4. CDR1 is SGHTS and CDR2 is YDEGEE in the germline V gene. CDR3 sequence: CASSLGQGRNQPQHF. The DNA for the CDR3 is TGTGCCAGCAGCTTGGGACAGGGAAGAAATCAGCCCCAGCATTTT.